These 20 T cell receptor beta chains were all obtained from the same sample, sequenced in a study of T cell responses to AZD1222 COVID-19 vaccine. This table comes from immunoSEQ multiplex PCR, and its TCRdb copy is limited to in-frame clones, with some not included. In the table there are about 120,000 clones, roughly nine tenths of which are singletons. The sequenced sample was peripheral blood, obtained on day 0 of AZD1222 vaccination. These receptors came from an adult in good health.

This clone was found once. The V gene is TRBV5-1, the J gene TRBJ2-3; unclear D gene. Germline loops: CDR1 SGHRS, CDR2 YFSETQ. The V gene lost 4 bases and the J gene lost 2 bases, with 11 bases spanning the gap. CDR3 length: 14 residues. The CDR3 bases are TGCGCCAGCAGCGCAAACCGAAACACAGATACGCAGTATTTT. Translating gives CASSANRNTDTQYF.

This clone appeared once. CDR3 in amino acids: CASISGTSGNEQFF. CDR3 nucleotides: TGTGCCAGCATCAGCGGGACTAGCGGGAATGAGCAGTTCTTC. The J gene is TRBJ2-1, the V gene TRBV5-4; 12 nucleotides line up with TRBD2. Germline CDR1 and CDR2: SGHNT and YYREEE (reference sequence). The CDR3 is made up of 14 amino acids. Germline trimming cut 6 bases from V and 7 bases from J; bases unmatched to any gene: 5. Based on the CDR3 plus reference TRBV5-4 and TRBJ2-1, the full variable domain is ETGVTQSPTHLIKTRGQQVTLRCSSQSGHNTVSWYQQALGQGPQFIFQYYREEENGRGNFPPRFSGLQFPNYSSELNVNALELDDSALYLCASISGTSGNEQFFGPGTRLTVL.

The chain has TRBV5-1 and TRBJ2-5, with TRBD2 as a possible D gene (6 bases). V was clipped by 4 bases and J by 5 bases, with 15 bases between them. This CDR3 is built from 14 residues. The germline V gene has CDR1 SGHRS and CDR2 YFSETQ. The CDR3 spells CASSRENPAETQYF. As DNA, the CDR3 is TGCGCCAGCAGCCGGGAGAACCCCGCGGAGACCCAGTACTTC. Combining the CDR3 with reference TRBV5-1 and TRBJ2-5 gives the whole variable domain KAGVTQTPRYLIKTRGQQVTLSCSPISGHRSVSWYQQTPGQGLQFLFEYFSETQRNKGNFPGRFSGRQFSNSRSEMNVSTLELGDSALYLCASSRENPAETQYFGPGTRLLVL.

This chain connects TRBV5-1 to TRBJ2-6; 8 positions agree with TRBD1. The trim removed 0 bases at V and 0 bases at J, leaving 5 bases unmatched. This CDR3 spans 18 amino acids. Per germline, CDR1 SGHRS and CDR2 YFSETQ. This chain's CDR3 is CASSLAGTGRSGANVLTF. CDR3 coding DNA: TGCGCCAGCAGCTTGGCCGGGACAGGACGCTCTGGGGCCAACGTCCTGACTTTC.

The chain uses TRBV12-5 and TRBJ2-1; the D gene could be TRBD1 or TRBD2 (5 bases each). The CDR3 is 15 residues long. V was clipped by 4 bases and J by 6 bases, with 16 bases between them. The germline V gene encodes CDR1 LGHNT and CDR2 FRNRAP. The DNA of the CDR3 is TGTGCTAGTGGTTCCGGCAGGGTGAGGGTCAATGAGCAGTTCTTC. It is translated as CASGSGRVRVNEQFF.

The V gene is TRBV10-1, the J gene TRBJ1-5; unclear D gene. The ends were cut back, 1 base at V and 5 bases at J, with 0 bases in the middle. The germline V gene encodes CDR1 WNHNN and CDR2 SYGVQD (reference sequence). This CDR3 comprises 11 residues. The CDR3 DNA reads TGCGCCAGCAGTGAGTATCAGCCCCAGCATTTT. Protein product: CASSEYQPQHF.

The chain uses TRBV7-2 and TRBJ2-7; 7 nucleotides align to TRBD1. Germline values: CDR1 SGHTA, CDR2 FQGNSA. The CDR3 extends over 16 amino acids. The junction had 8 bases not matched to a gene; V was cut back by 1 base and J by 2 bases. CDR3 nucleotides: TGTGCCAGCAGCTTAGAGGGGGCGACTCTCCCCTACGAGCAGTACTTC. Translating it yields CASSLEGATLPYEQYF.

The chain is built from TRBV7-2 and TRBJ2-1, with D possibly being TRBD2 (5 bases). The germline V gene encodes CDR1 SGHTA and CDR2 FQGNSA. V dropped 6 bases and J dropped 7 bases, with 19 bases sitting between them. The CDR3 consists of 15 residues. In DNA form, the CDR3 reads TGTGCCAGCAGAGGTCCTAGCCCAATGAGGAATGAGCAGTTCTTC. Protein: CASRGPSPMRNEQFF.

The chain employs TRBV19 and TRBJ1-1, with 7 bases that match TRBD1. V was pared by 4 bases and J by 1 base, with 9 bases of the junction left unmatched. CDR3 length: 16 amino acids. Germline-derived CDR1 and CDR2 are LNHDA and SQIVND (reference sequence). Here the CDR3 DNA reads TGTGCCAGTAGTAGGGACAGAGAGTCCCCGAACACTGAAGCTTTCTTT. It codes for CASSRDRESPNTEAFF.

This clone was picked up one time. The chain links TRBV12-3 or TRBV12-4 to TRBJ1-1, with 8 bases lining up with TRBD1. J was trimmed by 4 bases and V by 4 bases; bases with no gene match: 2. The CDR3 is 13 residues long. CDR3 in DNA: TGTGCCAGCAGTTCCACAGGGGGCACTGAAGCTTTCTTT. It is translated as CASSSTGGTEAFF.

The chain uses TRBV6-5 and TRBJ1-1; 7 bases are shared with TRBD1. Germline V gene lookup returns CDR1 MNHEY and CDR2 SVGAGI. The junction had 13 bases not matched to a gene; V was cut back by 6 bases and J by 12 bases. The CDR3 length is 13 residues. The CDR3: CASRKGGQIQSFF. The DNA for the CDR3 is TGTGCCAGCAGGAAAGGGGGACAGATCCAATCTTTCTTT.

J is TRBJ1-2 and V is TRBV11-1; D is perhaps TRBD1 (6 bases). The CDR3 spans 15 residues. The germline CDR1 and CDR2 sequences are SGHAT and FQDESV (reference sequence). V was clipped by 1 base and J by 8 bases, with 17 bases between them. The CDR3 region has the DNA TGTGCCAGCAGCTTAGTCGGGGGGCCCGCTTCAGGCTACACCTTC. Amino acid sequence: CASSLVGGPASGYTF.

The chain has TRBV5-1 and TRBJ1-2; 9 positions match TRBD1. Trimming took 0 bases from V and 8 from J; bases not matched to a gene: 5. The CDR3 runs to 14 residues. Germline V lookup: CDR1 SGHRS, CDR2 YFSETQ. The CDR3 loop reads CASSLGGTGQGYTF. DNA of the CDR3: TGCGCCAGCAGCTTGGGTGGGACAGGGCAAGGCTACACCTTC.

The V call is TRBV7-6, the J call TRBJ1-4; 9 positions agree with TRBD1. With V trimmed by 3 bases and J by 5 bases, 7 bases remained unmatched. Per germline, CDR1 SGHVS and CDR2 FNYEAQ. This CDR3 region has 16 residues. The CDR3 DNA follows: TGTGCCAGCAGCTTTGCCCCTGACAGGGGGAATGAAAAACTGTTTTTT. Protein: CASSFAPDRGNEKLFF.

This clone was observed a handful of times. The rearrangement uses TRBV5-6 and TRBJ1-1, with D perhaps TRBD1 (6 bases). Trimming took off 3 bases at V and 1 base at J, with 13 bases between the two ends. This CDR3 region has 15 residues. Germline CDR1 reads SGHDT; CDR2 reads YYEEEE. The CDR3 protein is CASSWGQVSNTEAFF. Written as DNA, the CDR3 is TGTGCCAGCAGCTGGGGGCAGGTGTCGAACACTGAAGCTTTCTTT. The full variable domain, its missing parts supplied by reference TRBV5-6 and TRBJ1-1, is DAGVTQSPTHLIKTRGQQVTLRCSPKSGHDTVSWYQQALGQGPQFIFQYYEEEERQRGNFPDRFSGHQFPNYSSELNVNALLLGDSALYLCASSWGQVSNTEAFFGQGTRLTVV.

This chain connects TRBV12-3 or TRBV12-4 to TRBJ1-1; 7 bases are shared with TRBD1. V lost 4 bases to trimming and J lost 4 bases; unmatched junction nucleotides: 3. The CDR3 is 13 residues long. CDR3 in DNA: TGTGCCAGCAGTTCTTCAGGGGGCACTGAAGCTTTCTTT. Protein product: CASSSSGGTEAFF.

The chain is built from TRBV10-3 and TRBJ1-2; no definite D call. Germline V lookup: CDR1 ENHRY, CDR2 SYGVKD. Trimming pared 0 bases from V and 7 bases from J, leaving 3 bases between. This CDR3 has 11 amino acids. The CDR3 DNA reads TGTGCCATCAGTGAGTCGGGTGGCTACACCTTC. Its protein is CAISESGGYTF.

This chain links TRBV10-2 with TRBJ2-3; D gene uncertain. From germline, CDR1 is WSHSY and CDR2 SAAADI. V gave up 2 bases and J gave up 2 bases, with 11 bases separating them. The CDR3 consists of 15 residues. The CDR3 DNA follows: TGCGCCAGCAGTGAGGTGCGATACCTCACAGATACGCAGTATTTT. It is translated as CASSEVRYLTDTQYF.

This clone was seen more than once but under ten times. The chain couples TRBV6-4 to TRBJ2-7; 12 bases line up with TRBD2. V dropped 6 bases and J dropped 2; count of bases not matched to a gene: 2. The V gene's germline CDR1 is MRHNA and CDR2 SNTAGT. The CDR3 contains 14 residues. The CDR3 DNA is TGTGCCAGCAGCCGGACTAGCGGGGCCTACGAGCAGTACTTC. Translation: CASSRTSGAYEQYF.

The rearrangement joins TRBV6-5 to TRBJ2-7; 8 bases align to TRBD1. The trim removed 2 bases at V and 2 bases at J, leaving 8 bases unmatched. From germline, CDR1 is MNHEY and CDR2 SVGAGI. There are 16 residues in the CDR3. CDR3 amino acids: CASSYSSQGATYEQYF. CDR3 nucleotide sequence: TGTGCCAGCAGTTACAGCTCCCAGGGGGCGACCTACGAGCAGTACTTC.